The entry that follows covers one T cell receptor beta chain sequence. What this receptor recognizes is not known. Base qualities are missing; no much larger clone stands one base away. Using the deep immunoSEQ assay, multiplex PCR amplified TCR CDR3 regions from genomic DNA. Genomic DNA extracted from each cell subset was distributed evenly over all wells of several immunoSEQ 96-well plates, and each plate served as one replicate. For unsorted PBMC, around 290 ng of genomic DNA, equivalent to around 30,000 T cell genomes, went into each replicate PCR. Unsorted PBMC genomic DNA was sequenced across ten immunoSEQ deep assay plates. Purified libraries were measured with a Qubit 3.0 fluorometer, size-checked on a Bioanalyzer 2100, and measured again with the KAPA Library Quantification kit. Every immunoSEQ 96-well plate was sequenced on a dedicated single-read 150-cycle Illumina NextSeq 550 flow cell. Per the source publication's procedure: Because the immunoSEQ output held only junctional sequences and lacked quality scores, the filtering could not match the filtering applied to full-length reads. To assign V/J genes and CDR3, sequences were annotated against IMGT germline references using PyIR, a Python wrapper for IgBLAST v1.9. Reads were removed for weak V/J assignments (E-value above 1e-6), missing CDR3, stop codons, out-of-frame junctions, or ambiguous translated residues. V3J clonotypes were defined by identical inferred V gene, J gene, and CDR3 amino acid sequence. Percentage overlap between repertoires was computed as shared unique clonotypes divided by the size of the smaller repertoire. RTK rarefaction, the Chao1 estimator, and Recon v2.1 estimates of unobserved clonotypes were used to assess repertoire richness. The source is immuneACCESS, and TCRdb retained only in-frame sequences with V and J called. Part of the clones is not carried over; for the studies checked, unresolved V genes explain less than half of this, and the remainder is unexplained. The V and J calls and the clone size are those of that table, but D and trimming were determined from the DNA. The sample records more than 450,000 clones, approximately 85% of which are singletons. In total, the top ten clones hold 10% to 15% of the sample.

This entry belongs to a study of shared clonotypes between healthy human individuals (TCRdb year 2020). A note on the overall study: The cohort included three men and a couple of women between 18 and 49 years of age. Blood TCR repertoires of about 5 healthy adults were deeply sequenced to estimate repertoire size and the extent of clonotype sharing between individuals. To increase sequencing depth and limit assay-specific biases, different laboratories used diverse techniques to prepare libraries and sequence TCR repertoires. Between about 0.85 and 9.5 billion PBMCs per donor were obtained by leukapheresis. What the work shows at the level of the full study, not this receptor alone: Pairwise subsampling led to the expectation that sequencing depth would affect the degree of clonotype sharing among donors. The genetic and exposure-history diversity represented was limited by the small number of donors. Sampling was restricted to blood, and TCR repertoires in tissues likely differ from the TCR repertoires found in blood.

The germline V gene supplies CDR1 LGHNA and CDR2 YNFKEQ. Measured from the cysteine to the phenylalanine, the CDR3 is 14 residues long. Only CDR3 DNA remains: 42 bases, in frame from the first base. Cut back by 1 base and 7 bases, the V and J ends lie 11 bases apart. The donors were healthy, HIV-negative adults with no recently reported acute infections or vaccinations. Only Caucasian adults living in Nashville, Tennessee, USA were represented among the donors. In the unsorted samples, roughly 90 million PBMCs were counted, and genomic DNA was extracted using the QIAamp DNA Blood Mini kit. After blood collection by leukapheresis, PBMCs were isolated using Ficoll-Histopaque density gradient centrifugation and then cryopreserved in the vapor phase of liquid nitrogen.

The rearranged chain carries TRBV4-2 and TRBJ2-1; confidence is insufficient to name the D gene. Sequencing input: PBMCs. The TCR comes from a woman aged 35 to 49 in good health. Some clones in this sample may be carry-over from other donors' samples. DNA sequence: TGTGCCAGCAGCCAAGTTGGCGTCAGAAATGAGCAGTTCTTC. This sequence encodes CASSQVGVRNEQFF.